This T cell receptor (beta chain) was profiled in a study of T cell changes during pregnancy in multiple sclerosis. The table came from immunoSEQ multiplex PCR; TCRdb's copy has only in-frame clones and leaves some out. The repertoire holds over 90,000 clones, with over 85% as singletons. From germline, CDR1 is SGHNT and CDR2 YYREEE (reference sequence). The length of the CDR3 is 16 residues. V dropped 1 base and J dropped 5; count of bases not matched to a gene: 7. The chain carries TRBV5-4 and TRBJ2-2; 8 bases match TRBD2. Sequences were derived from peripheral blood, sampled after pregnancy. This clonotype was sampled from a female donor with multiple sclerosis, enrolled in a pregnancy study. The chain's CDR3 is CASSLKRELGTGELFF. DNA for the CDR3: TGTGCCAGCAGCTTGAAGCGGGAGCTCGGGACCGGGGAGCTGTTTTTT.